The rows below give T cell receptor beta chains drawn from one sample of a study of human T cells and chemical hapten exposure. TCRdb recomputed calls from the RACE reads with MiXCR, one row per CDR3 protein. Of about 90,000 distinct CDR3 sequences listed, roughly 10% are singletons. The sequencing here drew on whole blood, taken in connection with sensitization to the hapten diphenylcyclopropenone (DPC). The origin of the receptors is a woman under 40 with alopecia areata. Some clones in this sample may be carry-over from other donors' samples. Each CDR3 is given without its conserved first and last residue.

j_call v_call cdr3_aa
TRBJ2-3 TRBV29-1 SVEALAGAADTQY
TRBJ2-3 TRBV11-2 ASSSGNLDTQY
TRBJ1-1 TRBV5-1 ASSSRYDTEAF
TRBJ1-2 TRBV29-1 SVETGIRVGYT
TRBJ1-2 TRBV5-1 ASRSEVSNYGYT
TRBJ2-3 TRBV7-9 ASSSSDTQY
TRBJ1-5 TRBV20-1 SVDRLNQPQH
TRBJ1-5 TRBV27 ASSFTGSNQPQH
TRBJ1-5 TRBV27 ASSPTGDQPQH
TRBJ1-5 TRBV28 ASSLEPPVT
TRBJ2-3 TRBV7-3 ASSVLGAGAADTQY
TRBJ1-2 TRBV28 ASRTESSYT
TRBJ2-3 TRBV24-1 ATSGGQGTDTQY
TRBJ2-2 TRBV30 ACPRGSGELF
TRBJ2-1 TRBV6-2/TRBV6-3 ASSYSRDRGLNEQF
TRBJ2-7 TRBV28 ASRVGTSVYEQY
TRBJ2-6 TRBV27 ASSPHRSGANVLT
TRBJ2-5 TRBV7-2 ASSSLQLETQY
TRBJ1-1 TRBV6-6 ASSYEGRDTEAF
TRBJ1-1 TRBV2 ASRPVREATEAF
TRBJ1-6 TRBV6-1 ASSERVPRDRERSPLH
TRBJ2-3 TRBV20-1 SAPRGARTDTQY
TRBJ1-2 TRBV3-1 ASSQDDRESYGYT
TRBJ2-7 TRBV20-1 SARDPAGSYEQY
TRBJ2-7 TRBV6-2/TRBV6-3 ASSYSPTRESPEQY
TRBJ1-1 TRBV2 ASTQGEAF
TRBJ2-1 TRBV3-1 ASSQAGGWYNEQF
TRBJ2-5 TRBV19 ASGKKTGVVETQY
TRBJ1-6 TRBV20-1 SAVRGPGYNSPLH
TRBJ2-2 TRBV28 ASSQRIRPSGELF
TRBJ2-1 TRBV4-3 ASSLDITVPTEQF
TRBJ1-1 TRBV7-9 ASTGDVPTSLHRAF
TRBJ2-7 TRBV20-1 SARGTRDYEQY
TRBJ2-1 TRBV20-1 SARTSAVNEQF
TRBJ2-5 TRBV12-3/TRBV12-4 ASSSSGREETQY
TRBJ1-4 TRBV29-1 SVTLPGGEKLF
TRBJ2-2 TRBV2 ASHLGRGGGAGELF
TRBJ2-1 TRBV28 ASSSTGTSGGAFNEQF
TRBJ2-5 TRBV20-1 SARQPQETQY
TRBJ1-4 TRBV7-2 ASSLVTGIEKLF
TRBJ2-5 TRBV11-2 ASSLFGVQETQY
TRBJ2-3 TRBV11-2 ASSFPELVGAQY
TRBJ2-2 TRBV28 ASSSPSTSGLTGELF
TRBJ2-2 TRBV28 ASRGNTGELF
TRBJ1-5 TRBV6-2/TRBV6-3 ASNDRGFYSNQPQH
TRBJ1-6 TRBV10-3 ALRGEVGSPLH
TRBJ1-2 TRBV28 AARANYGYT
TRBJ2-5 TRBV11-2 ASSAEGGGARETQY
TRBJ2-2 TRBV11-2 ASSYYSQNTGELF
TRBJ1-3 TRBV7-2 ASSFGPSSGNTIY
TRBJ2-7 TRBV7-9 ASSHGTTYEQY
TRBJ2-1 TRBV18 ASSPSQDYNEQF
TRBJ2-2 TRBV7-2 ASSEQAGELF